This T cell receptor (beta chain) came from a study of T cell repertoires and HLA-DP antigens. The overall study: CD4+ T cells were cocultured with HeLa cells expressing HLA-DP.

V was shortened by 4 bases and J by 2 bases, with 7 bases between the two germline ends. The CDR3 is 13 residues long. Germline loops: CDR1 SNHLY, CDR2 FYNNEI. The repertoire was sequenced with immunoSEQ multiplex PCR; TCRdb's copy has only in-frame clones and lacks some. The data show 65,000 to 90,000 clones, around four fifths seen once. Worth noting for this clone: Antigen specificity is unknown.

The chain links TRBV2 to TRBJ2-3; D remains unclear. Sequences were obtained from CD4+ T cells from PBMCs. The receptor comes from a man aged 55-75 years in good health and CMV-seronegative. The CDR3 coding sequence is TGTGCCAGCAGTGGGCAGGCCACAGATACGCAGTATTTT. This gives the protein CASSGQATDTQYF.